The 7 T cell receptor beta chains below come from one sample, sequenced in a study of blood T cells in healthy people across ages. It was with a sample-barcoded 5' primer and a J-beta primer mix that a second PCR of roughly 7 to 12 cycles was run. TCRdb itself ran the 5' RACE reads through MiXCR, one entry per CDR3 protein. Of roughly 1,000,000 distinct CDR3 sequences in the sample, approximately 25% were seen once. These data were also filed under a second study, of T cells of mothers and their children.

Material for sequencing was blood. The receptor source for this set is a girl aged 2 to 10 in good health.

This clonotype was seen a handful of times. The V gene is TRBV2, the J gene TRBJ2-5; 7 nucleotides align to TRBD1. The better agreement between TRBJ2-7 and the DNA end casts doubt on the J call. CDR1 and CDR2 from the germline V gene are SNHLY and FYNNEI. The CDR3 consists of 17 residues. CDR3 coding DNA: TGTGCCAGCAGTCTCGAAACAGCCGGGACAGTCTCTTACGAGCAGTACTTC. Its translation: CASSLETAGTVSYEQYF.

Many counts were recorded for this clonotype. The V gene is TRBV9, the J gene TRBJ1-5; TRBD1 is a possible D gene (6 bases). CDR1 is SGDLS, CDR2 YYNGEE, per germline. CDR3 size: 15 residues. V lost 7 bases to trimming and J lost 0 bases, with 14 bases between them. The CDR3 DNA reads TGTGCCAGCTCAGAGGGGGGTTATAGCAATCAGCCCCAGCATTTT. This codes for CASSEGGYSNQPQHF.

This clonotype was seen a handful of times. The chain joins TRBV28 to TRBJ1-4, with 7 bases that match TRBD1. CDR3 length equals 14 residues. V shed 10 bases, J shed 5 bases, and the junction held 10 bases outside the gene matches. The V gene's germline CDR1 is MDHEN and CDR2 SYDVKM. This CDR3 reads CATISGTENEKLFF. The CDR3 DNA is TGTGCCACTATATCCGGGACAGAGAATGAAAAACTGTTTTTT.

The sample holds a few counts of this clonotype. The chain is built from TRBV6-6 and TRBJ1-4; D is unresolved. The CDR3 contains 16 residues. From germline, CDR1 is MNHNY and CDR2 SVGAGI (reference sequence). The ends were cut back, 5 bases at V and 8 bases at J, with 21 bases in the middle. The CDR3 region is CASSPWEAGGEEKLFF. The DNA of the CDR3 is TGTGCCAGCAGTCCTTGGGAAGCGGGAGGAGAGGAAAAACTGTTTTTT.

The CDR3 DNA reads TGTGCCAGTAGTATTGACGGCAGGGTCAATCAGCCCCAGCATTTT. Residues: CASSIDGRVNQPQHF. The genes are TRBV19 and TRBJ1-5, with D possibly being TRBD1 (5 bases). This CDR3 is 15 amino acids long. Between the trimmed V and J ends, which lost 3 bases and 3 bases, there was a span of 12 bases. Per germline, CDR1 LNHDA and CDR2 SQIVND (reference sequence).

This clonotype was seen a handful of times. This chain's CDR3 is CSMTSVYEQFF. The CDR3 DNA is TGCAGCATGACTAGTGTCTATGAGCAGTTCTTC. V is TRBV29-1 and J is TRBJ2-1; D is perhaps TRBD2 (6 bases). Germline CDR1 reads SQVTM; CDR2 reads ANQGSEA. CDR3 length: 11 residues. Trimming cost V 8 bases and J 8 bases, with 13 bases left between them.

V and J are TRBV7-2 and TRBJ2-1; no firm D call. CDR1 and CDR2 (germline): SGHTA, FQGNSA. Trimming took 2 bases from V and 3 from J, leaving 5 bases between them. This CDR3 contains 13 residues. The chain's CDR3 is CASSLQFYNEQFF. CDR3 DNA sequence: TGTGCCAGCAGCTTACAGTTCTACAATGAGCAGTTCTTC.